One TCR beta chain is described in this entry. The antigen is undetermined. Constant-region reverse primers amplified full-length variable regions, followed by semi-nested Nested Universal Primer A PCR. TCRdb re-called the 5' RACE reads through MiXCR, storing one row per CDR3 protein. The table shows under 65,000 distinct CDR3 sequences, with roughly 28% occurring only once. Study results and limitations: The larger cohort examined one V-J beta rearrangement, not whole repertoires.

Trimming removed 5 bases from V and 5 bases from J; junction bases left unmatched: 9. Per germline, CDR1 SEHNR and CDR2 FQNEAQ (reference sequence). This CDR3 region has 14 residues. This TCR derives from a female donor with breast cancer. The sequenced sample consisted of tumor-infiltrating memory CD4+ T cells sorted from the breast tumor. Subset described: memory CD4+ T cells, CD4+CD45RO+CD25-. This rearrangement joins TRBV7-9 to TRBJ2-7; 7 bases map to TRBD1. The CDR3 loop is CASSPGTAGHEQYF. The CDR3 nucleotides are TGTGCCAGCAGCCCAGGGACAGCCGGGCACGAGCAGTACTTC.